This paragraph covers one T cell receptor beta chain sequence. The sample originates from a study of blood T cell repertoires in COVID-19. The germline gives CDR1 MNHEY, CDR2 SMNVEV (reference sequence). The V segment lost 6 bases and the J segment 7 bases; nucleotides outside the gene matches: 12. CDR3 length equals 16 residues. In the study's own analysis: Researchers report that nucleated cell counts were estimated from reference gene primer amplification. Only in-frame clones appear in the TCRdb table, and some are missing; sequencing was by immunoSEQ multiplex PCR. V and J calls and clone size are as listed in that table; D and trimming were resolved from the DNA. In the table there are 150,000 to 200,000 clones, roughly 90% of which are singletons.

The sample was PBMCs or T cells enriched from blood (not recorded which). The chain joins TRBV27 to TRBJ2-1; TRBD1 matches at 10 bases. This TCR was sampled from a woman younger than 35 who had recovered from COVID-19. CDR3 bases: TGTGCCAGCAGCCGAATCGGACAGGGGGGCCCAAATGAGCAGTTCTTC. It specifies CASSRIGQGGPNEQFF.